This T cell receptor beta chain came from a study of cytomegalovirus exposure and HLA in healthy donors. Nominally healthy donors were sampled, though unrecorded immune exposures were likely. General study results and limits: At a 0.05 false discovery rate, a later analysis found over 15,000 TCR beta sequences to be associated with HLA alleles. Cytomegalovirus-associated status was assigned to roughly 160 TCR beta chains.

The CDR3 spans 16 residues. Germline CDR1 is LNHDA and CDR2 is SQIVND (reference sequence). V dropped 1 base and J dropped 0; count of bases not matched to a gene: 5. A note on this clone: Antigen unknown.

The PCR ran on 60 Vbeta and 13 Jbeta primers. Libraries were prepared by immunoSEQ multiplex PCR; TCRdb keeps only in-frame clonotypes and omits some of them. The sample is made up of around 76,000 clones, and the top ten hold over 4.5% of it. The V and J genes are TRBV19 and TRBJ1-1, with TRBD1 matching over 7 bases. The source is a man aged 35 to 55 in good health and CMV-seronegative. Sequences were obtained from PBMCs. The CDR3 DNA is TGTGCCAGTAGTATAGGACAGGGAAATGTGAACACTGAAGCTTTCTTT. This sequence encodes CASSIGQGNVNTEAFF.